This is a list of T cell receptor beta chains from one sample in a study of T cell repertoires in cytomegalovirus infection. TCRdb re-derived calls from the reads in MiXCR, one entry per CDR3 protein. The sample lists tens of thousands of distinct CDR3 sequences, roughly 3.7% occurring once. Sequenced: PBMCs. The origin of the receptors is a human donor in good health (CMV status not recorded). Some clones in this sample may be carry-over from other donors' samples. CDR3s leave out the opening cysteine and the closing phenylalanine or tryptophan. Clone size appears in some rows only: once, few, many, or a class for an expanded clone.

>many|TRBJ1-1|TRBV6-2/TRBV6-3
ASSPMASVNTEAF
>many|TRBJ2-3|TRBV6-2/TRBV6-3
ASSYTSDTQY
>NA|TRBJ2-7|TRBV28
ASSTIGDSLSYEQY
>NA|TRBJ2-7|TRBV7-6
ASSFDVSTGDREQY
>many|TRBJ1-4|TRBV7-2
ASSRFSLTGLSVLATNEKLF
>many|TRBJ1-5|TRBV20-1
SAVHGYSNQPQH
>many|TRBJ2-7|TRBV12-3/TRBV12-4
ASSTGLIYEQY
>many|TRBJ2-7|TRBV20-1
SASSISSYEQY
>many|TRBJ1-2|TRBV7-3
ASSWREGGGYT
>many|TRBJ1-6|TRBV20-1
SARDPRRRDYNSPLH
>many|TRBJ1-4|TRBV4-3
ASSQAGSGGSANEKLF
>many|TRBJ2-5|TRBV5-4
ASSEYEGQETQY
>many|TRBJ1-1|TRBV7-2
ASSLATGSGYEAF
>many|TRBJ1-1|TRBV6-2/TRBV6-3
ASSRTGAVGFRSAKTEAF
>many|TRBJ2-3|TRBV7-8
ASSLVGIDTQY
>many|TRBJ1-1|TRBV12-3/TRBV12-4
ASSLPGLGTEAF
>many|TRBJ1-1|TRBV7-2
ASSEELQGGTEAF
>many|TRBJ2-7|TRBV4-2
ASSQDPPWGEDYEQY
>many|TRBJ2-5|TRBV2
ASSEISPGETQY
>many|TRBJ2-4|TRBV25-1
ASSAPRQGIIDIQY
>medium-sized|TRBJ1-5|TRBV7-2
ASNKGTGAGQPQH
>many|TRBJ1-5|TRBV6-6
ASTQQGPPTAPQH
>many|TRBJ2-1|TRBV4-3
ASSLSLAGGRNEQF
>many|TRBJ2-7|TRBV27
ASSLPSGSGEQY
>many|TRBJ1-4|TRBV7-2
ASSPGQNEKLF
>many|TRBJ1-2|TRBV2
ASSPDSNYGYT
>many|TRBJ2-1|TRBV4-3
ASSYDSSSYNEQF
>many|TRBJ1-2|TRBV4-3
ASSQDMTDYGYT
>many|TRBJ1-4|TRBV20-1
SARPARRTTNEKLF
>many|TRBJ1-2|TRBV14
ASSQGLGYT
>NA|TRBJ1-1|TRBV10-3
AIGNHDRASSNTEAF
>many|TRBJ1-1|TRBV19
ASSIPGTGNTEAF
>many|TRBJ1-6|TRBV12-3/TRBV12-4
ASSLMAFRSPLH
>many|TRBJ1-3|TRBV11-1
ASSPLVRARGNTIY
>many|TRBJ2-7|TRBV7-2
ASRLAGTYEQY
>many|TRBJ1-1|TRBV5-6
ASSLVTVRMTEAF
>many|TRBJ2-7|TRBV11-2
ASSFFLGTGPRGEQY
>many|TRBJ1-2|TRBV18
ASSPRAGSSYGYT
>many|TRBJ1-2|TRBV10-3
AISSRGADYGYT
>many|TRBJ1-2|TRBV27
ASKGGYGYT
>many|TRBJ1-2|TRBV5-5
VSSPGVSGYT
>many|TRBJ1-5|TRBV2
ASRNTEYSNQPQH
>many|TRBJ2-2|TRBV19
ASSDRADTGELF
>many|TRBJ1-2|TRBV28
ASSFGGGAFR
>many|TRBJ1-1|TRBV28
ASSLSLGTGGNTEAF
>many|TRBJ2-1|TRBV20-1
SARAGLADPF
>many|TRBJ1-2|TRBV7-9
ASSPTDRGGYT
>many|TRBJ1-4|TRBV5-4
ASSSTGDSEKLF
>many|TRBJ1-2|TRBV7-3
ASSPSGTLSSYT
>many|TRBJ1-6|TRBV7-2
ASSSRGRGSNSPLH
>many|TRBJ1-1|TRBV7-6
ASSTGTGNTEAF
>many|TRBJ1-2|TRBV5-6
ASSLRRDRRFGYT
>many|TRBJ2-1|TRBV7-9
ASSSYGFSYNEQF
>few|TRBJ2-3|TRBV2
ASSVPAYPTDTQY
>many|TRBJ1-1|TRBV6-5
ASSRTGGSGNTEAF
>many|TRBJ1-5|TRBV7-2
ASSPTGGGGGQPQH
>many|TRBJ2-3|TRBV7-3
ASSLAPTDTQY